This is a list of T cell receptor beta chains from one sample in a study of blood T cell repertoires in COVID-19. Sequenced by immunoSEQ multiplex PCR; TCRdb stores in-frame clones only, minus some. The sample holds under 200,000 clones; approximately 87% are singletons and the top ten take 4.4%. Sequencing was carried out using PBMCs or T cells enriched from blood (not recorded which). The source of these receptors is a woman aged 45-60 years who had recovered from COVID-19. Both conserved end residues are part of each CDR3. A D gene is named only where the DNA matches it firmly. Size is stated for part of the rows, as once, few or many counts, or as a class when the clone is expanded.

>-|TRBD1|TRBJ1-6|TRBV30
CAWSKGAWNSPLHF
TGTGCCTGGAGTAAGGGGGCGTGGAATTCACCCCTCCACTTT
>few|TRBD2|TRBJ2-1|TRBV7-3
CASSPHLAGGYNEQFF
TGTGCCAGCAGCCCGCATCTAGCGGGGGGGTACAATGAGCAGTTCTTC
>-|-|TRBJ1-1|TRBV2
CASGGNTEAFF
TGTGCCAGTGGAGGGAACACTGAAGCTTTCTTT
>-|-|TRBJ1-2|TRBV11-2
CASSLDLAYGYTF
TGTGCCAGCAGCTTAGATCTGGCCTATGGCTACACCTTC
>few|TRBD1|TRBJ2-1|TRBV7-3
CASSFGQGSYNEQFF
TGTGCCAGCAGCTTCGGACAGGGGTCGTACAATGAGCAGTTCTTC
>-|-|TRBJ1-2|TRBV4-1
CASSQGRVPEGYTF
TGCGCCAGCAGCCAAGGCAGGGTCCCGGAAGGCTACACCTTC
>-|TRBD1|TRBJ1-1|TRBV6-5
CASIGDRGLHEAFF
TGTGCCAGCATCGGGGACAGGGGGCTGCATGAAGCTTTCTTT
>-|TRBD2|TRBJ2-3|TRBV7-9
CASSLRDYPRDTQYF
TGTGCCAGCAGCTTAAGGGACTACCCACGCGATACGCAGTATTTT
>once|TRBD1|TRBJ1-1|TRBV27
CASSLQGARSTEAFF
TGTGCCAGCAGTTTGCAGGGGGCGCGGTCCACTGAAGCTTTCTTT
>-|TRBD1|TRBJ2-5|TRBV27
CASSLGQGVQYF
TGTGCCAGCAGCCTGGGACAGGGTGTCCAGTACTTC
>-|-|TRBJ1-5|TRBV6-5
CASRTGQPQHF
TGTGCCAGCAGGACGGGTCAGCCCCAGCATTTT
>-|TRBD2|TRBJ2-1|TRBV7-9
CASSPYPSGSSYNEQFF
TGTGCCAGCAGCCCCTACCCTAGCGGGAGCTCCTACAATGAGCAGTTCTTC
>-|TRBD1|TRBJ1-3|TRBV5-4
CASSLAGQGATGNTIYF
TGTGCCAGCAGCTTGGCAGGACAGGGGGCGACCGGAAACACCATATATTTT
>once|-|TRBJ1-2|TRBV30
CAWSVQGVGGYTF
TGTGCCTGGAGTGTACAGGGCGTGGGGGGCTACACCTTC
>-|TRBD1|TRBJ1-2|TRBV27
CASREQGAGGYTF
TGTGCCAGCAGAGAACAGGGGGCGGGTGGCTACACCTTC
>-|-|TRBJ2-4|TRBV10-3
CAISTEGQNIQYF
TGTGCCATCAGTACCGAAGGACAGAACATTCAGTACTTC
>-|-|TRBJ1-6|TRBV5-8
CASTEGVSYNSPLHF
TGTGCCAGCACCGAGGGAGTCTCCTATAATTCACCCCTCCACTTT
>-|-|TRBJ1-1|TRBV18
CASSPVTEDTEAFF
TGTGCCAGCTCACCGGTGACAGAAGACACTGAAGCTTTCTTT
>few|-|TRBJ1-1|TRBV7-2
CASSLAAETEAFF
TGTGCCAGCAGCTTAGCGGCGGAAACTGAAGCTTTCTTT
>-|-|TRBJ1-2|TRBV7-2
CASSLVEYGYTF
TGTGCCAGCAGCTTAGTCGAGTATGGCTACACCTTC
>-|TRBD1|TRBJ1-4|TRBV4-1
CASSQLTGGSEKLFF
TGCGCCAGCAGCCAGCTGACAGGGGGCTCTGAAAAACTGTTTTTT
>-|TRBD1|TRBJ1-1|TRBV11-2
CASSLGGTVRQTEAFF
TGTGCCAGCAGCTTAGGAGGGACAGTTCGGCAGACTGAAGCTTTCTTT
>-|-|TRBJ2-1|TRBV7-6
CASSLTGSSYNEQFF
TGTGCCAGCAGCCTAACAGGGAGCTCCTACAATGAGCAGTTCTTC
>-|-|TRBJ1-6|TRBV19
CASSIGAYSPLHF
TGTGCCAGTAGTATAGGGGCCTATTCACCCCTCCACTTT
>-|TRBD2|TRBJ2-2|TRBV6-6
CASSPLAANTGELFF
TGTGCCAGCAGCCCTCTAGCGGCGAACACCGGGGAGCTGTTTTTT
>-|-|TRBJ2-1|TRBV6-2/TRBV6-3
CASSQNPGGPYNEQFF
TGTGCCAGCAGCCAGAATCCCGGAGGCCCCTACAATGAGCAGTTCTTC